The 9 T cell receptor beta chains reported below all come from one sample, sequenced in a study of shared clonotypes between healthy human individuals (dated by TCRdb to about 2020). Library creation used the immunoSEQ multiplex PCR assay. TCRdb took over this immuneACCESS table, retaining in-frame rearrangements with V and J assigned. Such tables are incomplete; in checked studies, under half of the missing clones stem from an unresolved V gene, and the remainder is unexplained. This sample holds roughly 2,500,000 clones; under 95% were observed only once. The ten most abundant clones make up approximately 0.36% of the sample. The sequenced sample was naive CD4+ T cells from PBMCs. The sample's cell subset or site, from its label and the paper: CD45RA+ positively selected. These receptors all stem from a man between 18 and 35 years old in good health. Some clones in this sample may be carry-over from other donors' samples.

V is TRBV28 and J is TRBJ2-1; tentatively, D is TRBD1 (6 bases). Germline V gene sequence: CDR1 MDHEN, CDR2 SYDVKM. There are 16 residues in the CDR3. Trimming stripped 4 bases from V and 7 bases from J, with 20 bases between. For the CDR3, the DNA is TGTGCCAGCAGTTCCCCTTCTAGGGGGTCTGGAAATGAGCAGTTCTTC. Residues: CASSSPSRGSGNEQFF.

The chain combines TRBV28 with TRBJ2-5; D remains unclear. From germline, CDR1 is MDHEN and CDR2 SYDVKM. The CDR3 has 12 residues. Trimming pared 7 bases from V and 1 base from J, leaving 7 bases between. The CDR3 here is CASKAPQETQYF. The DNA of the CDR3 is TGTGCCAGCAAGGCCCCCCAAGAGACCCAGTACTTC.

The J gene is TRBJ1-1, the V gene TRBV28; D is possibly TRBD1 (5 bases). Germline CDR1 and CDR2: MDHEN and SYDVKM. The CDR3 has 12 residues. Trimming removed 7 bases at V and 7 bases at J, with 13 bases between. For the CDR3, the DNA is TGTGCCAGCACCACCCTGGGGGGTGAAGCTTTCTTT. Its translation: CASTTLGGEAFF.

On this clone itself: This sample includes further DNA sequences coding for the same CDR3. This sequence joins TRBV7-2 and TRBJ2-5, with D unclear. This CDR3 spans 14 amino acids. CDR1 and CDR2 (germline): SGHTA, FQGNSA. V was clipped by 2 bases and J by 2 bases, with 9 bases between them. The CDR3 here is CASSLSPAQETQYF. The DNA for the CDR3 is TGTGCCAGCAGCTTAAGTCCGGCACAAGAGACCCAGTACTTC.

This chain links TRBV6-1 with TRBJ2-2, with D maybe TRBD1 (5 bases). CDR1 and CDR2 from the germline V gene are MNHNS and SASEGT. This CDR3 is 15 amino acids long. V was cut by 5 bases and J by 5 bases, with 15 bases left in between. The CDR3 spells CASSRTGPITGELFF. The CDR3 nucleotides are TGTGCCAGCAGTCGAACAGGTCCTATTACCGGGGAGCTGTTTTTT.

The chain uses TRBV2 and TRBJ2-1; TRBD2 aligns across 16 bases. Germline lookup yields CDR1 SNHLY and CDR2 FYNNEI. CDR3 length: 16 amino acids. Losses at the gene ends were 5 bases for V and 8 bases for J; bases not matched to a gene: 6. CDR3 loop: CASSKGTSGRAHEQFF. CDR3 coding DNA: TGTGCCAGCAGTAAAGGGACTAGCGGGAGGGCGCATGAGCAGTTCTTC.

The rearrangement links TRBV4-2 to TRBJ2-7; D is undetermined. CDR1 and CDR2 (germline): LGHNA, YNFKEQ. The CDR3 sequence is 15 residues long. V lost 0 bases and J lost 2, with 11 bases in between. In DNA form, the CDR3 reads TGTGCCAGCAGCCAAGATAGGGTGGCGGCCTACGAGCAGTACTTC. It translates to CASSQDRVAAYEQYF.

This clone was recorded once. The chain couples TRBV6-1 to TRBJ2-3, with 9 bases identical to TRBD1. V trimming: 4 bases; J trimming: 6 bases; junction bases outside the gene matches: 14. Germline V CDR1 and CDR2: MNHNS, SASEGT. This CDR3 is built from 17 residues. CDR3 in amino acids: CASSVSPGTGSGDTQYF. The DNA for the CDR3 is TGTGCCAGCAGTGTCTCCCCCGGGACAGGGTCCGGCGATACGCAGTATTTT.

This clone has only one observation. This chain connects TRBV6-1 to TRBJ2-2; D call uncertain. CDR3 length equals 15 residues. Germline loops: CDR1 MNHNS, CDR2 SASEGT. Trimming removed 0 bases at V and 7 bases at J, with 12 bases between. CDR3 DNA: TGTGCCAGCAGTGAAGCGCTGATTCCCGGCGGGGAGCTGTTTTTT. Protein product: CASSEALIPGGELFF.